The 17 T cell receptor beta chains given below trace back to one sample, sequenced in a study of blood T cell repertoires in COVID-19. Some clones are missing from TCRdb's copy, which holds only in-frame ones; the method was immunoSEQ multiplex PCR. This table has under 95,000 clones, 70% to 90% appearing once. Input material: peripheral blood. The origin of the receptors is a man aged 50 or older with COVID-19, enrolled during active disease.

The rearrangement joins TRBV7-8 to TRBJ2-7, with a tentative D call TRBD2 (5 bases). This CDR3 contains 14 residues. Trimming took 3 bases from V and 2 from J, leaving 11 bases between them. Germline V gene sequence: CDR1 SGHVS, CDR2 FQNEAQ. The CDR3 loop is CASSFTGNPYEQYF. For the CDR3, the DNA is TGTGCCAGCAGCTTTACCGGGAACCCCTACGAGCAGTACTTC.

The V call is TRBV27, the J call TRBJ2-1; a weak D match, TRBD2 (5 bases). Germline-derived CDR1 and CDR2 are MNHEY and SMNVEV (reference sequence). V lost 5 bases to trimming and J lost 2 bases, with 16 bases between them. The CDR3 is made up of 16 amino acids. The CDR3 bases are TGTGCCAGCAGTCTACTAGTGGGTCGGACCTACAATGAGCAGTTCTTC. It encodes CASSLLVGRTYNEQFF.

The chain employs TRBV28 and TRBJ2-5; 14 nucleotides agree with TRBD2. Germline CDR1 MDHEN, CDR2 SYDVKM. CDR3 length equals 16 residues. V lost 3 bases to trimming and J lost 5 bases; unmatched junction nucleotides: 5. CDR3 region: CASSFRTSGRLETQYF. The CDR3 nucleotides read TGTGCCAGCAGTTTCCGGACTAGCGGGAGGTTGGAGACCCAGTACTTC.

The CDR3 nucleotides are TGTGCCAGCAGCTTAGATATAGGGGATAGCGGCTACACCTTC. It encodes CASSLDIGDSGYTF. The V call is TRBV11-2, the J call TRBJ1-2, with D possibly TRBD1 on 5 matching bases. The CDR3 totals 14 residues. Germline CDR1 reads SGHAT; CDR2 reads FQNNGV. V was cut by 0 bases and J by 8 bases, with 13 bases left in between. Complete variable domain (other parts from reference TRBV11-2 and TRBJ1-2): EAGVAQSPRYKIIEKRQSVAFWCNPISGHATLYWYQQILGQGPKLLIQFQNNGVVDDSQLPKDRFSAERLKGVDSTLKIQPAKLEDSAVYLCASSLDIGDSGYTFGSGTRLTVV.

By share of the sample, this clone is medium-sized. V is TRBV29-1 and J is TRBJ2-7; a weak D match, TRBD2 (6 bases). V was trimmed by 7 bases and J by 5 bases, leaving 18 bases between them. The CDR3 totals 13 residues. Per germline, CDR1 SQVTM and CDR2 ANQGSEA. Here the CDR3 reads CSAAGGSIDEQYF. In DNA, the CDR3 is TGCAGCGCGGCTGGGGGGAGTATCGACGAGCAGTACTTC.

The chain carries TRBV6-5 and TRBJ1-1; TRBD1 is a possible D gene (5 bases). The CDR3 covers 15 residues. Germline V gives CDR1 MNHEY, CDR2 SVGAGI. V was clipped by 0 bases and J by 4 bases, with 12 bases between them. The CDR3 protein is CASSYSIAGLTEAFF. CDR3 coding DNA: TGTGCCAGCAGTTACTCGATCGCAGGGCTCACTGAAGCTTTCTTT.

The rearrangement links TRBV24-1 to TRBJ2-1; 10 bases are a match to TRBD1. J gave up 8 bases and V 6 bases, and 6 bases lay outside the gene matches. The CDR3 is 14 amino acids. Germline lookup yields CDR1 KGHDR and CDR2 SFDVKD. CDR3 residues: CATSLTGGLDEQFF. The CDR3 DNA reads TGTGCCACCAGTCTGACAGGGGGCTTGGATGAGCAGTTCTTC.

The chain couples TRBV9 to TRBJ1-4, with D tentatively TRBD1 (6 bases). This CDR3 region has 15 residues. Trimming left V 4 bases short and J 3 bases short, with 13 bases between. Germline values: CDR1 SGDLS, CDR2 YYNGEE. CDR3 loop: CASSLAGQPNEKLFF. CDR3 nucleotides: TGTGCCAGCAGCCTGGCTGGACAGCCTAATGAAAAACTGTTTTTT.

This chain uses TRBV30 with TRBJ2-1, with D tentatively TRBD1 (5 bases). V was cut by 0 bases and J by 10 bases, with 16 bases left in between. The CDR3 runs to 14 residues. Germline loops: CDR1 GTSNPN, CDR2 SVGIG (reference sequence). The CDR3 region has the DNA TGTGCCTGGAGTGTAAGCCCTCGTAGGGGAGAGCAGTTCTTC. This sequence encodes CAWSVSPRRGEQFF.

This chain links TRBV5-1 with TRBJ2-5; D perhaps matches TRBD1 (6 bases). CDR3 size: 17 residues. V was cut by 0 bases and J by 4 bases, with 19 bases left in between. In germline, CDR1 is SGHRS, CDR2 YFSETQ. The CDR3 region is CASSLVGDRPVGETQYF. The CDR3, as DNA: TGCGCCAGCAGCTTGGTTGGAGACAGGCCCGTTGGAGAGACCCAGTACTTC.

V is TRBV18 and J is TRBJ2-4; 9 bases map to TRBD2. The germline CDR1 and CDR2 sequences are KGHSH and LQKENI. V lost 3 bases and J lost 0; bases outside the gene matches: 15. The CDR3 extends over 20 amino acids. CDR3 sequence reads: CASSPPWREGRGVAKNIQYF. Written as DNA, the CDR3 is TGTGCCAGCTCACCCCCGTGGCGGGAGGGCCGGGGTGTAGCCAAAAACATTCAGTACTTC.

V usage is TRBV6-2 or TRBV6-3 and J usage is TRBJ2-7, with D perhaps TRBD2 (7 bases). CDR1 MNHEY and CDR2 SVGEGT come from the germline V gene. The CDR3 totals 14 residues. The V and J ends lost 0 bases and 6 bases respectively, with 12 bases between them. The CDR3 DNA reads as TGTGCCAGCAGTTACTCGGCGGGGGCTGGCGAGCAGTACTTC. Translation gives CASSYSAGAGEQYF.

DNA of the CDR3: TGTGCCAGTAGTATAGGAGAGGGTGGCTACACCTTC. Translated, it gives CASSIGEGGYTF. This chain uses TRBV19 with TRBJ1-2, with D unclear. Trimming stripped 1 base from V and 7 bases from J, with 7 bases between. This CDR3 comprises 12 residues. Germline V lookup: CDR1 LNHDA, CDR2 SQIVND (reference sequence).

CDR3 sequence reads: CASSLVSLAGGLKETQYF. The CDR3 nucleotides are TGTGCCAGCAGCTTGGTGTCGCTAGCGGGAGGGCTAAAGGAGACCCAGTACTTC. This chain uses TRBV5-5 with TRBJ2-5, with 12 bases aligning to TRBD2. V lost 0 bases, J lost 5 bases, and 11 bases stayed unmatched. This CDR3 comprises 18 residues. Germline V CDR1 and CDR2: SGHKS, YYEKEE (reference sequence).

The chain is built from TRBV14 and TRBJ2-3; D is unclear. The CDR3 has 15 residues. Trimming cost V 3 bases and J 5 bases, with 15 bases left between them. Germline V gene data show CDR1 as SGHDN and CDR2 as FVKESK. The CDR3 is CASSQAPSRLDTQYF. The CDR3 DNA follows: TGTGCCAGCAGCCAGGCCCCTTCTCGTTTAGATACGCAGTATTTT.

The chain joins TRBV5-1 to TRBJ1-6; 10 positions agree with TRBD1. The CDR3 extends over 16 amino acids. V was pared by 0 bases and J by 5 bases, with 2 bases of the junction left unmatched. CDR1 is SGHRS and CDR2 is YFSETQ in the germline V gene. Written as DNA, the CDR3 is TGCGCCAGCAGCTTGGTTGGACAGGGGGATAATTCACCCCTCCACTTT. Translating gives CASSLVGQGDNSPLHF.

The chain has TRBV28 and TRBJ1-1; no clear D gene. The CDR3 has 11 residues. Germline V lookup: CDR1 MDHEN, CDR2 SYDVKM. The germline V and J ends were trimmed by 7 bases and 5 bases, with 8 bases remaining between them. CDR3 DNA: TGTGCCAGCATAGGGAGGACTGAAGCTTTCTTT. As protein: CASIGRTEAFF.